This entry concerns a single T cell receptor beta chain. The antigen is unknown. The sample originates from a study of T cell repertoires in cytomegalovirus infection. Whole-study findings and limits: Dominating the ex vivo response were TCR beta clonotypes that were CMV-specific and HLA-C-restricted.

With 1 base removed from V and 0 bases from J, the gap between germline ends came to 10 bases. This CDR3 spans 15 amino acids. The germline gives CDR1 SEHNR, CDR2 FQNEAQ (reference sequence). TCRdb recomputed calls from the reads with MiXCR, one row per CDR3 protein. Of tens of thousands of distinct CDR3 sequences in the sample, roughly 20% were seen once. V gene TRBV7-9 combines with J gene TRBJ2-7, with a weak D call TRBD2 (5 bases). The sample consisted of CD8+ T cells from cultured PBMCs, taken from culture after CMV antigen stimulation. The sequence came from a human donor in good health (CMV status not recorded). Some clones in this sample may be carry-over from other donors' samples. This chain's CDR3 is CASSLGTGSSYEQYF. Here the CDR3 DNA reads TGTGCCAGCAGCTTAGGGACGGGGAGCTCCTACGAGCAGTACTTC. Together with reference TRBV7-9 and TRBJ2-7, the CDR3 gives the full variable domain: DTGVSQNPRHKITKRGQNVTFRCDPISEHNRLYWYRQTLGQGPEFLTYFQNEAQLEKSRLLSDRFSAERPKGSFSTLEIQRTEQGDSAMYLCASSLGTGSSYEQYFGPGTRLTVT.